The 2 T cell receptor beta chains reported below all come from one sample, sequenced in a study of blood T cell repertoires in COVID-19. Some clones are missing from TCRdb's copy, which holds only in-frame ones; the method was immunoSEQ multiplex PCR. The table includes tens of thousands of clones, roughly 82% detected once. The sequencing input was peripheral blood. These receptors were taken from an elderly woman with active or convalescent COVID-19.

This chain uses TRBV18 with TRBJ1-4; 10 bases map to TRBD1. Losses at the gene ends were 3 bases for V and 7 bases for J; bases not matched to a gene: 5. The length of the CDR3 is 15 residues. Germline V lookup: CDR1 KGHSH, CDR2 LQKENI. The CDR3 nucleotides are TGTGCCAGCTCACCCGGGACAGGGGATGGTGAAAAACTGTTTTTT. Translated: CASSPGTGDGEKLFF.

As for this clone: No DNA is shown, since the ends of the CDR3 on it are uncertain; the CDR3 is the one TCRdb lists. The V gene is TRBV15, the J gene TRBJ1-6. CDR1 and CDR2 from the germline V gene are LNHNV and YYDKDF (reference sequence). The CDR3 spans 14 residues, counting both ends. CDR3 amino acids: CATSTSGGDSPLHF.